This entry lists 12 T cell receptor beta chains sequenced from one sample in a study. TCRdb called the RT-PCR reads again in MiXCR, with one record for every CDR3 protein. The sample carries approximately 720,000 distinct CDR3 sequences, 12% to 15% recorded once. Sequenced input: memory CD4+ T cells from blood. These receptors came from a female donor in good health, serving as a healthy control.

The sample holds many counts of this clonotype. This sequence joins TRBV4-2 and TRBJ2-1; D is uncertain. The germline CDR1 and CDR2 sequences are LGHNA and YNFKEQ. The CDR3 covers 15 residues. V was clipped by 1 base and J by 4 bases, with 11 bases between them. For the CDR3, the DNA is TGTGCCAGCAGCCAAGGGCTGGACCCTTACAATGAGCAGTTCTTC. Translating it yields CASSQGLDPYNEQFF.

This clonotype was detected ten times or more. CDR3 bases: TGCAGCGTTGGACAGGGATTCAACTATGGCTACACCTTC. Translated, it gives CSVGQGFNYGYTF. The chain links TRBV29-1 to TRBJ1-2; 7 bases are shared with TRBD1. In germline, CDR1 is SQVTM, CDR2 ANQGSEA. With 4 bases clipped from V and 2 bases from J, the junction kept 4 bases outside the gene matches. The CDR3 length is 13 residues.

This clonotype was counted ten times or more. The V call is TRBV2, the J call TRBJ2-2; weak D call: TRBD2 (6 bases). In germline, CDR1 is SNHLY, CDR2 FYNNEI. This CDR3 spans 16 amino acids. Trimming stripped 1 base from V and 3 bases from J, with 12 bases between. The CDR3 loop is CASSEEYGSDTGELFF. The CDR3 nucleotides are TGTGCCAGCAGTGAAGAGTACGGGAGTGACACCGGGGAGCTGTTTTTT. The whole variable domain, remainder taken from reference TRBV2 and TRBJ2-2, is EPEVTQTPSHQVTQMGQEVILRCVPISNHLYFYWYRQILGQKVEFLVSFYNNEISEKSEIFDDQFSVERPDGSNFTLKIRSTKLEDSAMYFCASSEEYGSDTGELFFGEGSRLTVL.

Ten or more counts support this clonotype. The chain combines TRBV11-2 with TRBJ2-7; D gene unclear. The CDR3 has 13 residues. V dropped 3 bases and J dropped 6 bases, with 12 bases sitting between them. Per the germline V gene, CDR1 is SGHAT and CDR2 is FQNNGV. The CDR3 region is CASSLVTGFEQYF. The CDR3 region has the DNA TGTGCCAGCAGCTTGGTCACCGGTTTCGAGCAGTACTTC.

This clonotype was found once. The V and J genes are TRBV7-8 and TRBJ1-5; 7 positions match TRBD1. Per germline, CDR1 SGHVS and CDR2 FQNEAQ. This CDR3 is built from 16 residues. With V trimmed by 5 bases and J by 2 bases, 9 bases remained unmatched. The CDR3 DNA reads TGTGCCAGCAGCGCGCGGCAGGGGGGTGGCAATCAGCCCCAGCATTTT. The encoded protein is CASSARQGGGNQPQHF. Full variable domain (outside the CDR3, taken from reference TRBV7-8 and TRBJ1-5): GAGVSQSPRYKVAKRGQDVALRCDPISGHVSLFWYQQALGQGPEFLTYFQNEAQLDKSGLPSDRFFAERPEGSVSTLKIQRTQQEDSAVYLCASSARQGGGNQPQHFGDGTRLSIL.

This clonotype was seen more than once but under ten times. V usage is TRBV6-1 and J usage is TRBJ2-7; 9 bases agree with TRBD2. The CDR3 covers 15 residues. The V segment lost 8 bases and the J segment 5 bases; nucleotides outside the gene matches: 13. In germline, CDR1 is MNHNS, CDR2 SASEGT. CDR3 protein: CASPQRLAVTDEQYF. In DNA form, the CDR3 reads TGTGCCAGCCCTCAAAGACTAGCGGTTACCGACGAGCAGTACTTC.

The chain employs TRBV12-3 or TRBV12-4 and TRBJ1-1; 10 bases fit TRBD1. The CDR3 is 13 residues long. Losses at the gene ends were 5 bases for V and 5 bases for J; bases not matched to a gene: 2. The CDR3 is CASSGQGVTEAFF. As DNA, the CDR3 is TGTGCCAGCAGTGGACAGGGGGTAACTGAAGCTTTCTTT.

This clonotype was picked up a small number of times. The chain employs TRBV27 and TRBJ2-1; weak D call: TRBD2 (5 bases). From germline, CDR1 is MNHEY and CDR2 SMNVEV (reference sequence). This CDR3 has 15 residues. Deletions cut 4 bases from V and 2 bases from J, with 12 bases between. CDR3 region: CASSSSRVPYNEQFF. CDR3 DNA sequence: TGTGCCAGCAGTTCCTCGAGGGTTCCCTACAATGAGCAGTTCTTC.

This clonotype has a handful of counts. The chain recombines TRBV5-5 with TRBJ1-2, with 9 bases aligning to TRBD1. Germline assignment: CDR1 SGHKS and CDR2 YYEKEE (reference sequence). The CDR3 runs to 14 residues. V gave up 7 bases and J gave up 12 bases; unmatched junction bases: 16. This CDR3 reads CASALGQGLTQHTF. The CDR3, as DNA: TGTGCCAGCGCCTTGGGACAGGGTCTCACCCAGCACACCTTC. Together with reference TRBV5-5 and TRBJ1-2, the CDR3 gives the full variable domain: DAGVTQSPTHLIKTRGQQVTLRCSPISGHKSVSWYQQVLGQGPQFIFQYYEKEERGRGNFPDRFSARQFPNYSSELNVNALLLGDSALYLCASALGQGLTQHTFGSGTRLTVV.

This clonotype has more than one count but fewer than ten. The chain couples TRBV24-1 to TRBJ2-5, with 9 positions matching TRBD1. This CDR3 is 16 amino acids long. Trimming took 6 bases from V and 5 from J; bases not matched to a gene: 12. Germline assignment: CDR1 KGHDR and CDR2 SFDVKD. This chain's CDR3 is CATSSETGGTGETQYF. As DNA, the CDR3 is TGTGCCACCAGTTCCGAGACAGGGGGAACGGGTGAGACCCAGTACTTC.

This clonotype has just a few counts. The V and J genes are TRBV7-2 and TRBJ1-2, with 9 bases that match TRBD1. This CDR3 spans 18 amino acids. Unmatched junction bases numbered 17, after V lost 5 bases and J lost 4 bases. Germline V gene lookup returns CDR1 SGHTA and CDR2 FQGNSA. CDR3 in amino acids: CASSPSPGTGPGGYGYTF. The DNA for the CDR3 is TGTGCCAGCAGCCCGAGTCCCGGGACAGGGCCCGGGGGCTATGGCTACACCTTC.

This clonotype was seen ten or more times. The chain employs TRBV5-1 and TRBJ2-5; possible D gene TRBD1, 5 bases. This CDR3 spans 13 amino acids. V lost 6 bases, J lost 3 bases, and 12 bases lay in between. Germline values: CDR1 SGHRS, CDR2 YFSETQ. CDR3 bases: TGCGCCAGCAATCGGCAGGGTGAAGAGACCCAGTACTTC. Its protein is CASNRQGEETQYF.